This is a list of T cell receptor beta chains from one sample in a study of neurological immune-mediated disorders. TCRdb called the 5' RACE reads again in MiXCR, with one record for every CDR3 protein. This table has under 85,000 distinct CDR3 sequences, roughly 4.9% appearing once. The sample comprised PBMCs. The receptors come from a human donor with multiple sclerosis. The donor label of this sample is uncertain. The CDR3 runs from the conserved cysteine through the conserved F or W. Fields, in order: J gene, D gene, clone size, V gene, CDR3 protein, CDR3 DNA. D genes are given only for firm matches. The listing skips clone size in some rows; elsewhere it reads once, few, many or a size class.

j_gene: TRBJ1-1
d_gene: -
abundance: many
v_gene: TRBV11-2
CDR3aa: CASSLDHPGAATEAFF
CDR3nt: TGTGCCAGCAGCTTAGATCACCCGGGGGCGGCCACTGAAGCTTTCTTT

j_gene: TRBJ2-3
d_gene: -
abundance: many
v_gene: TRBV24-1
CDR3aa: CATSDQKGGSTDTQYF
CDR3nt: TGTGCCACCAGTGATCAGAAGGGTGGGAGCACAGATACGCAGTATTTT

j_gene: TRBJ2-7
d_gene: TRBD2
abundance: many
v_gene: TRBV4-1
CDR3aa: CASSPGGGSYEQYF
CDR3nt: TGCGCCAGCAGCCCCGGGGGGGGCTCCTACGAGCAGTACTTC

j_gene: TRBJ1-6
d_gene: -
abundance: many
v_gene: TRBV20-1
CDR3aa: CSATPPWGSVNSPLHF
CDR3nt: TGCAGTGCTACCCCCCCCTGGGGATCTGTAAATTCACCCCTCCACTTT

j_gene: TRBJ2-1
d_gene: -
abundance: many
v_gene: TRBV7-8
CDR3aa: CASSLGLGLVRGSYNEQFF
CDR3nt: TGTGCCAGCAGCTTAGGACTCGGTTTAGTCAGAGGCTCCTACAATGAGCAGTTCTTC

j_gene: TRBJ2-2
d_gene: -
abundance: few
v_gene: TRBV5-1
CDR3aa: CASLHANTGELFF
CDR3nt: TGCGCCAGCCTCCACGCGAACACCGGGGAGCTGTTTTTT

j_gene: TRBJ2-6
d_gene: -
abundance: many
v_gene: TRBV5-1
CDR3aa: CASSLGQRDVLTF
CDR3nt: TGCGCCAGCAGCTTAGGACAGCGCGACGTCCTGACTTTC

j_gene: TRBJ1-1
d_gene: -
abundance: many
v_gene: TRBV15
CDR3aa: CATSGRILNTEAFF
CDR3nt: TGTGCCACCAGCGGGAGAATCCTGAACACTGAAGCTTTCTTT

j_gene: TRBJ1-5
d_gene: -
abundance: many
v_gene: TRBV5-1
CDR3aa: CASSLGPQGGNQPQHF
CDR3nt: TGCGCCAGCAGCTTAGGTCCGCAGGGTGGAAATCAGCCCCAGCATTTT

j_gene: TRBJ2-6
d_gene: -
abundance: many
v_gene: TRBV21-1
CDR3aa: CASSTNLGTDSGANVLTF
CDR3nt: TGTGCCAGCAGCACAAACCTGGGGACAGATTCTGGGGCCAACGTCCTGACTTTC

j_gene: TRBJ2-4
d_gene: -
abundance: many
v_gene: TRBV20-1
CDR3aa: CSASKTGTFNIQYF
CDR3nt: TGCAGTGCTAGTAAGACCGGGACTTTTAACATTCAGTACTTC

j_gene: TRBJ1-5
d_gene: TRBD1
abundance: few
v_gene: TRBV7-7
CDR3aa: CASSLGGTDSNQPQHF
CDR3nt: TGTGCCAGCAGCTTAGGTGGGACAGATAGCAATCAGCCCCAGCATTTT

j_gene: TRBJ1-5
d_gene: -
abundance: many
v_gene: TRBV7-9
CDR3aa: CASSRGNSNQPQHF
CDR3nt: TGTGCCAGCAGCCGAGGGAATAGCAATCAGCCCCAGCATTTT

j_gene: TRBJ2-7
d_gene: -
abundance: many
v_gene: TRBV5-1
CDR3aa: CASSLAVGPSSYEQYF
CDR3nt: TGCGCCAGCAGCTTGGCGGTAGGGCCTAGCTCCTACGAGCAGTACTTC

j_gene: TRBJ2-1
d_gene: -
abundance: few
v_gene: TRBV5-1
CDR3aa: CASSLSGANNEQFF
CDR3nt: TGCGCCAGCAGCTTGTCGGGGGCGAACAATGAGCAGTTCTTC

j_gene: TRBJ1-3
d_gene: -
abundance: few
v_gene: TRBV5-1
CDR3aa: CASSLIPSEGNTIYF
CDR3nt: TGCGCCAGCAGCCTGATCCCCTCGGAAGGAAACACCATATATTTT

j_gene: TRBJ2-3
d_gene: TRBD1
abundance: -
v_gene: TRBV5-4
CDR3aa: CASSLVRGRTADTQYF
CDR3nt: TGTGCCAGCAGCTTGGTTAGGGGGCGCACGGCAGATACGCAGTATTTT

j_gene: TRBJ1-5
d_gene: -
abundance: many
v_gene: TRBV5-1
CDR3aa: CASSPEGFNQPQHF
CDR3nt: TGCGCCAGCAGCCCAGAAGGTTTCAATCAGCCCCAGCATTTT

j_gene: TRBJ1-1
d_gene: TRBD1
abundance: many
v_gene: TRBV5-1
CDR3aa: CASKAQGVNTEAFF
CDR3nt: TGCGCCAGCAAGGCGCAGGGGGTGAACACTGAAGCTTTCTTT

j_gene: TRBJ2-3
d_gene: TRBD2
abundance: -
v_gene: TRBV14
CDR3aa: CASSKNRRTSGEDTQYF
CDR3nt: TGTGCCAGCAGCAAGAATAGGCGGACTAGCGGGGAAGATACGCAGTATTTT

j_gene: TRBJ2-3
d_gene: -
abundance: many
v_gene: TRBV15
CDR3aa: CATSRGSWAGTDTQYF
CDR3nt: TGTGCCACCAGCAGAGGAAGCTGGGCTGGCACAGATACGCAGTATTTT

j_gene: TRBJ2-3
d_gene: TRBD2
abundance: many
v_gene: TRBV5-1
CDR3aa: CASSFRLAGMDTQYF
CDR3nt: TGCGCCAGCAGCTTTCGTCTAGCGGGGATGGATACGCAGTATTTT

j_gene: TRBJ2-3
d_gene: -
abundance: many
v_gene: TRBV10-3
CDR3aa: CAIRRGGTWTDTQYF
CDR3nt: TGTGCCATCAGGCGAGGGGGGACGTGGACAGATACGCAGTATTTT

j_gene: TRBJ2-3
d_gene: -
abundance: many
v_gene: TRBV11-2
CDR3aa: CASSLDPQTQYF
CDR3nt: TGTGCCAGCAGCTTAGATCCACAGACGCAGTATTTT

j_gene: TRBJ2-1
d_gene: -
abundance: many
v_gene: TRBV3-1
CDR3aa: CASSPGHFYNEQFF
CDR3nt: TGTGCCAGCAGTCCAGGGCACTTCTACAATGAGCAGTTCTTC

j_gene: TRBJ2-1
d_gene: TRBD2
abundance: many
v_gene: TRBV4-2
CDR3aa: CASSQAGGPMNEQFF
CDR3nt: TGTGCCAGCAGCCAAGCGGGGGGGCCGATGAATGAGCAGTTCTTC

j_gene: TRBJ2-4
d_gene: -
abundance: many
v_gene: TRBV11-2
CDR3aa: CASSLGMVRGAGWNIQYF
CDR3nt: TGTGCCAGCAGCTTAGGAATGGTCAGGGGCGCAGGGTGGAACATTCAGTACTTC

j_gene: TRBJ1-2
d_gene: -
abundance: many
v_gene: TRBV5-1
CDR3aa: CASSTSGNYGYTF
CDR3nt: TGCGCCAGCAGCACCTCGGGTAACTATGGCTACACCTTC

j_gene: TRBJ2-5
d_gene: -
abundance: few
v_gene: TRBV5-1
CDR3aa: CASSLGAEETQYF
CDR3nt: TGCGCCAGCAGCTTGGGGGCTGAGGAGACCCAGTACTTC

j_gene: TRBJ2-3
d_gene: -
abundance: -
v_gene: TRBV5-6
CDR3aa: CASSFYAPPLDTQYF
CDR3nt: TGTGCCAGCAGCTTCTACGCCCCCCCGTTAGATACGCAGTATTTT

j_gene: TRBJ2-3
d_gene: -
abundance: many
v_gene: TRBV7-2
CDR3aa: CASSFLSAFTDTQYF
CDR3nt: TGTGCCAGCAGCTTCCTTAGCGCGTTCACAGATACGCAGTATTTT

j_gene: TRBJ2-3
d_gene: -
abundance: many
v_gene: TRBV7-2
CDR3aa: CASSARADTQYF
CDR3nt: TGTGCCAGCAGCGCCCGTGCAGATACGCAGTATTTT

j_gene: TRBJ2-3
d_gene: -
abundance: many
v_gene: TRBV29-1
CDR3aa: CSVKAADTQYF
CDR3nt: TGCAGCGTTAAAGCGGCAGATACGCAGTATTTT

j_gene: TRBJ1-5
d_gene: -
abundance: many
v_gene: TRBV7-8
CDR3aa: CASSLDSQNQPQHF
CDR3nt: TGTGCCAGCAGCTTAGACAGCCAAAATCAGCCCCAGCATTTT

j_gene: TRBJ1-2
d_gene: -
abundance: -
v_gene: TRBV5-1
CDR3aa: CASSLPPGPVTDPVYTF
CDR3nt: TGCGCCAGCAGCTTACCTCCGGGGCCAGTTACTGACCCGGTCTACACCTTC